This T cell receptor (beta chain) was sequenced during a study of T cells after somatic rescue of genetic block. Assay used: immunoSEQ multiplex PCR; TCRdb lists only in-frame clones, some missing. This table has 85,000 to 100,000 clones, about 90% appearing once. This clone was counted once. Germline assignment: CDR1 MGHRA and CDR2 YSYEKL. The CDR3 length is 17 residues. The J segment lost 8 bases and the V segment lost 1 base, leaving 10 bases of the junction unmatched. The chain couples TRBV4-1 to TRBJ1-4; TRBD1 matches 10 bases. The clonotype was recovered from a woman in her late teens or twenties. The sample consisted of peripheral blood mononuclear cells (PBMCs). The CDR3 DNA is TGCGCCAGCAGCCAAGGACCCCCGGGACAGGGGTGGGAAAAACTGTTTTTT. It specifies CASSQGPPGQGWEKLFF.